This TCR beta chain is drawn from a study of blood T cell repertoires in COVID-19. Looked up from germline, CDR1 is MNHEY and CDR2 is SVGEGT. This CDR3 has 12 residues. Deletions cut 5 bases from V and 4 bases from J, with 6 bases between. Only in-frame clones appear in the TCRdb table, and some are missing; sequencing was by immunoSEQ multiplex PCR. This table holds some 200,000 clones, 89% found once. The chain couples TRBV6-2 or TRBV6-3 to TRBJ1-5; D call uncertain. Material: PBMCs or T cells enriched from blood (not recorded which). The source is a young woman who had recovered from COVID-19. This chain's CDR3 is CASSILNQPQHF. The DNA of the CDR3 is TGTGCCAGCAGTATACTTAATCAGCCCCAGCATTTT.